This T cell receptor beta chain was recorded in a study of blood T cells in healthy people across ages. Using a J-beta primer mix together with a sample-barcoded 5' primer, a second PCR was run for about 7 to 12 cycles. Unique molecular identifiers of 12 random nucleotides labeled each cDNA. TCRdb re-analysed the 5' RACE reads in MiXCR, keeping a single row per CDR3 protein. The repertoire holds 800,000 or so distinct CDR3 sequences, with approximately 25% as singletons. CDR1 is SNHLY, CDR2 FYNNEI, per germline. The ends were cut back, 3 bases at V and 0 bases at J, with 13 bases in the middle. The CDR3 contains 16 residues. The data also belong to a second study, concerning T cells of mothers and their children. That work contributes: Three healthy Caucasian mothers, along with their six children, were the donors. With the M1S primer of the second PCR, sample barcodes and 2-4 random nucleotides were added. When mothers and children were related, their normalized repertoire overlap, which was always slightly higher, did not differ significantly from that of unrelated pairs.

This chain connects TRBV2 to TRBJ2-3; tentative D call: TRBD1 (5 bases). This TCR was sampled from a boy younger than 18 in good health. Sequenced sample: blood. The CDR3 region is CASSDGAEYSTDTQYF. DNA for the CDR3: TGTGCCAGCAGTGATGGGGCAGAATACAGCACAGATACGCAGTATTTT.